This TCR beta chain was sequenced in a study of T cells in Graves' hyperthyroidism and ophthalmopathy. Study overall: Upon initial diagnosis and before any treatment, peripheral blood was collected.

Amplification targeted TCR beta CDR3 regions from RNA transcripts. Primed by the HTBI set, a first-round RT-PCR was run on the TCR CDR3. MiXCR, applied by TCRdb to the multiplex PCR reads, yields one record per CDR3 protein. This table has around 190,000 distinct CDR3 sequences, 17% appearing once. The CDR3 length is 11 residues. Trimming left V 6 bases short and J 3 bases short, with 6 bases between. Sequencing was carried out using blood. The receptor was isolated from a woman in her fifties or sixties with Graves' hyperthyroidism. The chain joins TRBV12-3 or TRBV12-4 to TRBJ2-7, with D uncertain. CDR3 sequence (DNA): TGTGCCAGCAGGAAGGGCTACGAGCAGTACTTC. Translation gives CASRKGYEQYF.